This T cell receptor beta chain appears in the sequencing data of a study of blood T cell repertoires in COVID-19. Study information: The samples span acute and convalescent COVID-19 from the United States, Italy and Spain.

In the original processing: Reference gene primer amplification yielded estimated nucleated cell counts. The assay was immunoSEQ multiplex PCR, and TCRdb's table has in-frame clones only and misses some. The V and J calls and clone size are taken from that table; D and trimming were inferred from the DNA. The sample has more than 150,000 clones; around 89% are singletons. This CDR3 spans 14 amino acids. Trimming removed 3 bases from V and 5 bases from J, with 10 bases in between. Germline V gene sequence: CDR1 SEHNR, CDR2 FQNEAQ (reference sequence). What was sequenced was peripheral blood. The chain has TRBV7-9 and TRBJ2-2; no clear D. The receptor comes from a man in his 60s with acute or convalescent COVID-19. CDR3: CASSLITGTGELFF. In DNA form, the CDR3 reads TGTGCCAGCAGCTTGATCACGGGTACCGGGGAGCTGTTTTTT. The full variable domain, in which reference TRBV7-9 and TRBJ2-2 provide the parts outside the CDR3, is DTGVSQNPRHKITKRGQNVTFRCDPISEHNRLYWYRQTLGQGPEFLTYFQNEAQLEKSRLLSDRFSAERPKGSFSTLEIQRTEQGDSAMYLCASSLITGTGELFFGEGSRLTVL.